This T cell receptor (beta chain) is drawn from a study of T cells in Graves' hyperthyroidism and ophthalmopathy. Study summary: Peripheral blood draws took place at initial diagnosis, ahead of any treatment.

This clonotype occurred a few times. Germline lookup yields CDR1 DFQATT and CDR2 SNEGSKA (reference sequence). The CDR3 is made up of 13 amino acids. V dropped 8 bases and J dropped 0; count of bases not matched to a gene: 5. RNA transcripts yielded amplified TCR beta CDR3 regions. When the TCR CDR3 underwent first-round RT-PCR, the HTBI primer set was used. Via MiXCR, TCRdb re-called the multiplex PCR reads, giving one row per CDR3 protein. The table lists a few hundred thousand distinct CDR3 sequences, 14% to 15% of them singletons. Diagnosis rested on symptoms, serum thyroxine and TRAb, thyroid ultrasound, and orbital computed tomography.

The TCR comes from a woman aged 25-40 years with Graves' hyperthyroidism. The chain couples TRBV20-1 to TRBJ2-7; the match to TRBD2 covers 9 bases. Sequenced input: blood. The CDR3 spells CSPTSGSSYEQYF. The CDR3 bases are TGCAGTCCGACTAGCGGAAGCTCCTACGAGCAGTACTTC.